This T cell receptor beta chain was recovered during a study of blood T cell repertoires in COVID-19. Study at large: From the United States, Italy and Spain came samples of acute and convalescent COVID-19. PBMCs, B-cell-depleted T cells, or T cells provided the cDNA or gDNA that made up the material.

In its sample, this clone was seen many times. Per the study methods: Reference gene primers were amplified, and this amplification served to estimate nucleated cell counts. The protocol was immunoSEQ multiplex PCR, while the TCRdb copy is restricted to in-frame clones and leaves out a portion. V and J calls and clone size are given by that table; D and trimming were obtained from the DNA. The sample yields some 240,000 clones, 80% to 90% seen once. This CDR3 comprises 14 residues. V was clipped by 5 bases and J by 0 bases; unmatched bases: 4. Per germline, CDR1 MGHRA and CDR2 YSYEKL. The sequencing input was peripheral blood. This chain connects TRBV4-1 to TRBJ2-7, with 7 bases aligning to TRBD1. The receptor was isolated from a woman aged 80 or older with COVID-19, enrolled during active disease. CDR3 DNA sequence: TGCGCCAGCAGCAAGGGGACAGTCTCCTACGAGCAGTACTTC. Translated, it gives CASSKGTVSYEQYF.